These 13 T cell receptor beta chains share one sample of origin, sequenced in a study of radiation and T cells in renal cell carcinoma. Profiling relied on immunoSEQ multiplex PCR, and the TCRdb table lists in-frame clones only, not all of them. The data contain roughly 170,000 clones, about 85% of them seen just once; the ten biggest clones take up roughly 10%. Time point reported: blood 4 weeks post-SBRT, at nephrectomy. Stated treatment: 15 Gy SBRT to primary tumor, nephrectomy 4 weeks later. Sequencing was performed on blood, taken from a patient whose treatment included radiotherapy and nephrectomy. The source is a woman in her 50s with renal cell carcinoma.

The chain employs TRBV5-1 and TRBJ2-5, with 15 bases lining up with TRBD2. Germline CDR1 is SGHRS and CDR2 is YFSETQ. CDR3 length equals 17 residues. Trimming at V came to 4 bases and at J to 4 bases, leaving 8 bases not matched to a gene. CDR3 residues: CASSPLGLAGGVETQYF. CDR3 bases: TGCGCCAGCAGCCCCCTTGGACTAGCGGGGGGGGTAGAGACCCAGTACTTC.

The chain employs TRBV5-8 and TRBJ1-5; tentatively, D is TRBD1 (5 bases). This CDR3 region has 15 residues. Between the trimmed V and J ends, which lost 4 bases and 9 bases, there was a span of 20 bases. Germline loops: CDR1 SGHTS, CDR2 YDEGEE. CDR3 in amino acids: CASSGPGTFLLPQHF. In nucleotides, the CDR3 is TGTGCCAGCAGCGGGCCCGGGACCTTCCTGTTGCCCCAGCATTTT. The variable domain in full, with the rest retrieved from reference TRBV5-8 and TRBJ1-5, is EAGVTQSPTHLIKTRGQQATLRCSPISGHTSVYWYQQALGLGLQFLLWYDEGEERNRGNFPPRFSGRQFPNYSSELNVNALELEDSALYLCASSGPGTFLLPQHFGDGTRLSIL.

The chain uses TRBV7-9 and TRBJ2-3; D is uncertain. CDR1 is SEHNR, CDR2 FQNEAQ, per germline (reference sequence). V shed 7 bases and J shed 4 bases, with 9 bases lying between them. There are 12 residues in the CDR3. For the CDR3, the DNA is TGTGCCAGCAAGGCCACAGCAGATACGCAGTATTTT. Amino acids: CASKATADTQYF.

The chain carries TRBV6-5 and TRBJ2-7, with no clear D. Germline CDR1 and CDR2: MNHEY and SVGAGI. Trimming removed 6 bases at V and 3 bases at J, with 18 bases between. The CDR3 is 15 residues long. The CDR3 nucleotides read TGTGCCAGCAGCAAACGGTTCACAACGGGCTACGAGCAGTACTTC. It specifies CASSKRFTTGYEQYF.

The V and J genes are TRBV5-1 and TRBJ2-1; a weak D match, TRBD1 (5 bases). The CDR3 covers 17 residues. V gave up 0 bases and J gave up 2 bases, with 15 bases separating them. Germline values: CDR1 SGHRS, CDR2 YFSETQ. This chain's CDR3 is CASSLGLRGSTYNEQFF. The CDR3 nucleotides read TGCGCCAGCAGCTTGGGTTTAAGGGGTTCCACCTACAATGAGCAGTTCTTC.

V is TRBV30 and J is TRBJ2-5; 7 bases fit TRBD2. CDR3 length: 13 amino acids. Germline loops: CDR1 GTSNPN, CDR2 SVGIG (reference sequence). The V segment lost 0 bases and the J segment 5 bases; nucleotides outside the gene matches: 3. The CDR3 protein is CAWSVQLAETQYF. The CDR3 region has the DNA TGTGCCTGGAGTGTACAACTAGCGGAGACCCAGTACTTC. Full variable domain (rest looked up from reference TRBV30 and TRBJ2-5): SQTIHQWPATLVQPVGSPLSLECTVEGTSNPNLYWYRQAAGRGLQLLFYSVGIGQISSEVPQNLSASRPQDRQFILSSKKLLLSDSGFYLCAWSVQLAETQYFGPGTRLLVL.

A note on this clone: One end of the junction fails to match germline, which may point to a read error. The V and J genes are TRBV7-2 and TRBJ2-6, with 9 bases aligning to TRBD2. Germline V CDR1 and CDR2: SGHTA, FQGNSA. The CDR3 consists of 14 residues. CDR3 in DNA: TGTGCCAGCAGCTACGGCGGGGGGGCAAACGTCCTGACTTTC. It translates to CASSYGGGANVLTF.

For the CDR3, the DNA is TGTGCCAGCAGCCGACAGGGTCCCAACTCTGGAAACACCATATATTTT. It yields the protein CASSRQGPNSGNTIYF. The chain joins TRBV7-3 to TRBJ1-3; 7 bases are shared with TRBD1. This CDR3 comprises 16 residues. The germline gives CDR1 SGHTA, CDR2 FQGTGA. V shed 5 bases, J shed 0 bases, and the junction held 7 bases outside the gene matches.

In DNA, the CDR3 is TGTGCCAGCACCCCCAGGGGCGTAGATGGCTACACCTTC. Its protein is CASTPRGVDGYTF. The chain carries TRBV6-1 and TRBJ1-2; TRBD1 might be the D (6 bases). CDR1 and CDR2 from the germline V gene are MNHNS and SASEGT. The CDR3 is 13 amino acids. V lost 7 bases to trimming and J lost 6 bases, with 15 bases between them.

The chain couples TRBV19 to TRBJ1-1; D gene uncertain. The CDR3 totals 14 residues. V dropped 5 bases and J dropped 4 bases, with 14 bases sitting between them. The germline V gene has CDR1 LNHDA and CDR2 SQIVND (reference sequence). As DNA, the CDR3 is TGTGCCAGTAGTGCTTCGGGAGGGAGCACTGAAGCTTTCTTT. Translation gives CASSASGGSTEAFF. The full variable domain, completed using reference TRBV19 and TRBJ1-1, is DGGITQSPKYLFRKEGQNVTLSCEQNLNHDAMYWYRQDPGQGLRLIYYSQIVNDFQKGDIAEGYSVSREKKESFPLTVTSAQKNPTAFYLCASSASGGSTEAFFGQGTRLTVV.

The chain combines TRBV5-1 with TRBJ2-3; D is unresolved. The CDR3 spans 15 residues. V was shortened by 1 base and J by 1 base, with 10 bases between the two germline ends. The germline gives CDR1 SGHRS, CDR2 YFSETQ. CDR3 DNA: TGCGCCAGCAGCTTGTCGGCCCCCGGCACAGATACGCAGTATTTT. This encodes CASSLSAPGTDTQYF.

The chain employs TRBV7-2 and TRBJ2-1, with 13 positions matching TRBD2. CDR3 length: 19 amino acids. The germline gives CDR1 SGHTA, CDR2 FQGNSA. The junction had 8 bases not matched to a gene; V was cut back by 3 bases and J by 0 bases. The CDR3 spells CASSFATSGGPSSYNEQFF. The CDR3, as DNA: TGTGCCAGCAGCTTCGCGACTAGCGGGGGGCCAAGCTCCTACAATGAGCAGTTCTTC.

This clone was picked up one time. The rearrangement uses TRBV11-2 and TRBJ2-5; 9 bases align to TRBD2. This CDR3 contains 14 residues. Trimming at V came to 2 bases and at J to 5 bases, leaving 3 bases not matched to a gene. The germline V gene has CDR1 SGHAT and CDR2 FQNNGV. CDR3 in DNA: TGTGCCAGCAGCTTACGCACTAGCGGGGAGACCCAGTACTTC. This sequence encodes CASSLRTSGETQYF.